This T cell receptor (beta chain) was found in a study of T cell responses to AZD1222 COVID-19 vaccine (dated by TCRdb to about 2021). Looking at the study overall: TCR sequencing was performed for roughly 240 trial participants, of whom some 200 were given two doses of AZD1222 and some 25 were given two doses of MenACWY control vaccine. Trial participants were enrolled by age into 18-55, 56-69 and 70-plus year subgroups, with around 150, 28 and 57 TCR-sequenced participants respectively.

In the case of this clone: The antigen this receptor binds is unknown. No clone much larger than this one lies a single base away; base qualities are absent.

General findings and caveats noted by the study authors: Most participants were white British and females outnumbered males, and the authors suggested that clonal diversity may have been underestimated. Because no samples from the day 14 peak response were available, repertoires could be characterized only after the peak T cell response. After two AZD1222 doses, both the breadth and the depth of spike-specific TCRs were significantly higher than at day 0 and than in MenACWY recipients. Reportedly, close to half of the unique spike-specific TCRs recognized epitopes lying outside the regions that are mutated in the B.1.351 and B.1.1.7 variants. Conclusions about previously exposed vaccinees were limited because only 5 or 6 AZD1222 recipients were SARS-CoV-2 seropositive at baseline. The 56-69-year group was small, and its depth increase did not reach significance, likely because of low power. Vaccine-associated CD4 TCRs spanned the whole spike protein, with dominant responses in regions 160-218 and 743-854.

The CDR3 regions of human TCRbeta chains were subjected to immunosequencing. Processing in the source paper ran as follows. TCRs in the repertoires were compared against a reference library of SARS-CoV-2-specific TCRs that had been generated with the MIRA antigen-specificity platform. Breadth was defined as the fraction of unique TCRs that were SARS-CoV-2-associated. Depth was defined as the fraction of total T cells that were SARS-CoV-2-associated. Each spike-specific TCR was assigned to its reactive spike region and to a CD4 or CD8 class using the MIRA data. Log10-transformed breadth and depth values were compared by one-way ANOVA with Sidak's multiple comparisons tests. TCRdb limited this immuneACCESS table to in-frame rearrangements with V and J called. A share of clones is missing; checked studies link under half to unresolved V genes, and the rest is unexplained. That table furnishes V, J and clone size, whereas the DNA furnished D and trimming. The sample table shows 150,000 to 180,000 clones, and 80% to 90% are seen once. The leading ten clones occupy approximately 5.1% of the sample.

According to the germline V gene, CDR1 reads ENHRY and CDR2 reads SYGVKD. Trimming accounts for 0 bases at V and 6 bases at J, while the number of junction bases matched to no gene is 3. Inclusive of the bounding cysteine and phenylalanine, the CDR3 is 16 residues long. Only the CDR3 region is kept as DNA, spanning 48 bases read in frame from base 1. Per the publication, the time point label means: baseline before first vaccination. The sample's treatment or condition, from its label and the paper: meningococcal conjugate vaccine given as trial control. Samples from vaccinated people were obtained from the UK trials COV001 and COV002, which included a single-blind randomized controlled phase 2/3 trial of AZD1222 (ChAdOx1 nCoV-19) in healthy adults. Trial participant PBMC samples were collected at day 0 and day 28 after the second dose for TCRbeta chain sequencing.

Sequenced here: peripheral blood, sampled on day 0 of MenACWY control vaccination. This receptor was taken from an adult in good health. The chain couples TRBV10-3 to TRBJ2-5; 14 middle bases align to TRBD2. In nucleotide form, the sequence is TGTGCCATCAGTGAGTCGGGGACTAGCGGGAGAAAGACCCAGTACTTC. Its protein product is CAISESGTSGRKTQYF.